The 20 T cell receptor beta chains below all came from one sample that was sequenced in a study of blood T cells in healthy people across ages. It was with a sample-barcoded 5' primer and a J-beta primer mix that a second PCR of about 6 to 12 cycles was run. Via MiXCR, TCRdb re-called the 5' RACE reads, giving one row per CDR3 protein. Of 800,000 to 950,000 distinct CDR3 sequences in the sample, 45% to 50% were seen once. The sequencing sample was made of blood. These receptors were taken from a man aged 25-45 years in good health.

The chain has TRBV9 and TRBJ1-6, with 9 positions matching TRBD1. CDR1 is SGDLS and CDR2 is YYNGEE in the germline V gene. The length of the CDR3 is 16 residues. The J segment lost 6 bases and the V segment lost 2 bases, leaving 6 bases of the junction unmatched. CDR3 nucleotide sequence: TGTGCCAGCAGCGTTGGAGACAGGGGGATTAATTCACCCCTCCACTTT. Protein product: CASSVGDRGINSPLHF. Full variable domain (rest looked up from reference TRBV9 and TRBJ1-6): DSGVTQTPKHLITATGQRVTLRCSPRSGDLSVYWYQQSLDQGLQFLIQYYNGEERAKGNILERFSAQQFPDLHSELNLSSLELGDSALYFCASSVGDRGINSPLHFGNGTRLTVT.

The rearrangement uses TRBV3-1 and TRBJ2-1, with 10 bases aligning to TRBD2. The germline V gene has CDR1 LGHDT and CDR2 YNNKEL (reference sequence). The CDR3 spans 15 residues. J was trimmed by 10 bases and V by 5 bases; bases with no gene match: 11. The CDR3 loop reads CASSSGVAGGGEQFF. The CDR3 coding sequence is TGTGCCAGCAGCTCAGGGGTAGCGGGGGGAGGAGAGCAGTTCTTC.

This chain links TRBV16 with TRBJ1-5; 8 nucleotides match TRBD1. V lost 7 bases and J lost 6; bases outside the gene matches: 2. From germline, CDR1 is KGHSY and CDR2 FQNENV. This CDR3 is 12 amino acids long. The CDR3 loop reads CASTTGVQPQHF. CDR3 DNA sequence: TGTGCCAGCACGACAGGGGTTCAGCCCCAGCATTTT.

The chain links TRBV27 to TRBJ1-4; possible D gene TRBD1, 5 bases. The V end was cut by 7 bases, the J end by 3 bases, with 15 bases between. The CDR3 length is 15 residues. Germline values: CDR1 MNHEY, CDR2 SMNVEV (reference sequence). Here the CDR3 DNA reads TGTGCCAGCACTAGGGTGAGGGGATCTAATGAAAAACTGTTTTTT. Its protein is CASTRVRGSNEKLFF.

This chain connects TRBV7-2 to TRBJ2-5; D not resolved. Looked up from germline, CDR1 is SGHTA and CDR2 is FQGNSA. The V end lost 5 bases, the J end lost 2 bases, and 12 bases lay between the germline ends. CDR3 length: 14 amino acids. In nucleotides, the CDR3 is TGTGCCAGCAGCCCGAACGCATTACAAGAGACCCAGTACTTC. Its protein product is CASSPNALQETQYF. The full variable domain, its missing parts supplied by reference TRBV7-2 and TRBJ2-5, is GAGVSQSPSNKVTEKGKDVELRCDPISGHTALYWYRQSLGQGLEFLIYFQGNSAPDKSGLPSDRFSAERTGGSVSTLTIQRTQQEDSAVYLCASSPNALQETQYFGPGTRLLVL.

The genes are TRBV9 and TRBJ2-7; tentatively, D is TRBD1 (5 bases). CDR1 is SGDLS and CDR2 is YYNGEE in the germline V gene. V lost 3 bases, J lost 1 base, and 11 bases lay in between. This CDR3 has 14 residues. CDR3 protein: CASSGRAGSYEQYF. In DNA, the CDR3 is TGTGCCAGCAGCGGTAGAGCAGGGTCCTACGAGCAGTACTTC. Variable domain in full (rest from reference TRBV9 and TRBJ2-7): DSGVTQTPKHLITATGQRVTLRCSPRSGDLSVYWYQQSLDQGLQFLIQYYNGEERAKGNILERFSAQQFPDLHSELNLSSLELGDSALYFCASSGRAGSYEQYFGPGTRLTVT.

The genes are TRBV27 and TRBJ1-2, with D unresolved. V was pared by 7 bases and J by 8 bases, with 17 bases between. The CDR3 consists of 13 residues. Germline V lookup: CDR1 MNHEY, CDR2 SMNVEV (reference sequence). The CDR3 is CASKLNSGFGYTF. In nucleotides, the CDR3 is TGTGCCAGCAAACTGAATTCCGGGTTCGGCTACACCTTC.

This chain joins TRBV2 and TRBJ2-2, with 11 nucleotides matching TRBD2. This CDR3 contains 16 residues. Per the germline V gene, CDR1 is SNHLY and CDR2 is FYNNEI. V was pared by 7 bases and J by 3 bases, with 7 bases of the junction left unmatched. CDR3 sequence reads: CASKDSGGAYTGELFF. The CDR3 DNA reads as TGTGCCAGCAAGGATAGCGGGGGGGCGTACACCGGGGAGCTGTTTTTT.

The gene calls are TRBV4-2 and TRBJ2-7, with TRBD1 identical over 10 bases. The V gene end was trimmed by 1 base and the J gene end by 2 bases; junction bases not matched to a gene: 5. Germline lookup yields CDR1 LGHNA and CDR2 YNFKEQ. CDR3 length equals 16 residues. CDR3 nucleotide sequence: TGTGCCAGCAGCCAAGTCGGGACAGGGGTCCCCTACGAGCAGTACTTC. It encodes CASSQVGTGVPYEQYF.

This clonotype was seen a handful of times. The gene calls are TRBV28 and TRBJ2-7; D tentatively fits TRBD1 or TRBD2 (5 bases each). CDR3 length: 15 amino acids. The ends were cut back, 6 bases at V and 0 bases at J, with 15 bases in the middle. Germline loops: CDR1 MDHEN, CDR2 SYDVKM. The CDR3 here is CASRSGTQPSYEQYF. The CDR3 bases are TGTGCCAGCAGATCCGGGACGCAACCCTCCTACGAGCAGTACTTC.

There are a few counts of this clonotype. J is TRBJ1-2 and V is TRBV4-1; a possible D gene is TRBD1 (5 bases). This CDR3 has 15 residues. Looked up from germline, CDR1 is MGHRA and CDR2 is YSYEKL. Deletions cut 3 bases from V and 4 bases from J, with 15 bases between. This chain's CDR3 is CASSQEGSLVYGYTF. The CDR3 coding sequence is TGCGCCAGCAGCCAGGAGGGGAGCCTCGTCTATGGCTACACCTTC.

This chain joins TRBV6-5 and TRBJ2-3, with 7 positions matching TRBD2. Per germline, CDR1 MNHEY and CDR2 SVGAGI. The trim removed 6 bases at V and 4 bases at J, leaving 10 bases unmatched. The CDR3 contains 15 residues. CDR3 sequence: CASSQRGSGADTQYF. The CDR3 DNA is TGTGCCAGCAGCCAGCGGGGTTCCGGCGCAGATACGCAGTATTTT.

The sample holds many counts of this clonotype. The chain combines TRBV28 with TRBJ2-7; TRBD1 or TRBD2 may be the D gene (5 bases each). The CDR3 loop spans 12 amino acids. V lost 2 bases and J 5 bases, leaving 7 bases between the germline ends. Germline V gene lookup returns CDR1 MDHEN and CDR2 SYDVKM. This CDR3 reads CASSLRGDEQYF. Here the CDR3 DNA reads TGTGCCAGCAGTTTAAGAGGGGACGAGCAGTACTTC.

There are a few counts of this clonotype. The V and J genes are TRBV6-1 and TRBJ1-5, with TRBD1 matching 8 bases. The CDR3 covers 17 residues. Germline lookup yields CDR1 MNHNS and CDR2 SASEGT. V lost 2 bases, J lost 7 bases, and 13 bases stayed unmatched. Written as DNA, the CDR3 is TGTGCCAGCAGTGAACCCGGGGAGGCAGGGGGCCACCAGCCCCAGCATTTT. It is translated as CASSEPGEAGGHQPQHF.

The CDR3 protein is CSAEQLGRIADTQYF. The CDR3 nucleotides read TGCAGTGCCGAGCAACTAGGGAGAATAGCAGATACGCAGTATTTT. This chain links TRBV20-1 with TRBJ2-3, with D tentatively TRBD2 (5 bases). Germline V lookup: CDR1 DFQATT, CDR2 SNEGSKA (reference sequence). CDR3 size: 15 residues. V lost 6 bases and J 4 bases, leaving 20 bases between the germline ends.

The chain carries TRBV7-2 and TRBJ2-7, with D perhaps TRBD2 (5 bases). V lost 5 bases and J lost 3, with 17 bases in between. There are 15 residues in the CDR3. Germline V gives CDR1 SGHTA, CDR2 FQGNSA. CDR3 nucleotide sequence: TGTGCCAGCAGCGCGGGCGGATCAGCAAACTACGAGCAGTACTTC. Protein product: CASSAGGSANYEQYF.

In this sample, this clonotype turned up many times. The chain joins TRBV4-2 to TRBJ2-3; D may be TRBD2 (5 bases). CDR1 and CDR2 (germline): LGHNA, YNFKEQ. V lost 6 bases to trimming and J lost 3 bases, with 13 bases between them. CDR3 size: 14 residues. The CDR3: CASSQASPTDTQYF. CDR3 nucleotides: TGTGCCAGCAGTCAGGCTAGCCCGACAGATACGCAGTATTTT.

This clonotype turned up a few times. The CDR3 region is CASSFTGTDSGNTIYF. CDR3 in DNA: TGTGCCAGCAGCTTTACCGGGACAGACTCTGGAAACACCATATATTTT. This chain uses TRBV7-8 with TRBJ1-3; TRBD1 aligns across 7 bases. After removal of 3 bases from V and 0 bases from J, the junction contained 5 bases not matched to a gene. The V gene's germline CDR1 is SGHVS and CDR2 FQNEAQ. The CDR3 runs to 16 residues.

The chain has TRBV7-2 and TRBJ1-1; 8 bases line up with TRBD1. The V gene's germline CDR1 is SGHTA and CDR2 FQGNSA. Trimming at V came to 10 bases and at J to 5 bases, leaving 6 bases not matched to a gene. The CDR3 is 12 residues long. CDR3 protein: CATGGRYTEAFF. The CDR3 nucleotides are TGTGCCACAGGGGGCCGGTATACTGAAGCTTTCTTT.

Ten or more counts support this clonotype. The chain is built from TRBV4-1 and TRBJ2-7, with a weak D call TRBD1 (5 bases). V was cut by 4 bases and J by 7 bases, with 11 bases left in between. The CDR3 is made up of 12 amino acids. Germline-derived CDR1 and CDR2 are MGHRA and YSYEKL. Written as DNA, the CDR3 is TGCGCCAGCAGCCCCCAGGGTCGGGAGCAGTACTTC. As protein: CASSPQGREQYF.